These 27 T cell receptor beta chains share one sample of origin, sequenced in a study of ipilimumab plus nivolumab after autologous stem cell transplantation (dated by TCRdb to the early 2020s). Libraries were built with the immunoSEQ multiplex PCR assay. This is the immuneACCESS table as TCRdb keeps it, with only in-frame sequences that have V and J called. A part of the clones is gone; compared with another copy, unresolved V genes explain less than half, and the rest is unexplained. For this sample there are 9,000 to 9,500 clones; roughly 71% appear just once. Of the sample, about a sixth is held by the ten largest clones. The sequencing used PBMCs, collected in a trial of ipilimumab plus nivolumab as post-transplant consolidation. These receptors originate from a female donor with multiple myeloma.

CDR3 residues: CASSWGGESNQPQHF. The CDR3 nucleotides read TGTGCCAGCAGCTGGGGGGGGGAGAGCAATCAGCCCCAGCATTTT. The rearrangement uses TRBV9 and TRBJ1-5; TRBD1 might be the D (5 bases). Germline V CDR1 and CDR2: SGDLS, YYNGEE. V was clipped by 4 bases and J by 1 base, with 12 bases between them. The CDR3 loop spans 15 amino acids.

The V call is TRBV6-6, the J call TRBJ2-1, with unresolved D. CDR3 length: 11 residues. CDR1 and CDR2 (germline): MNHNY, SVGAGI (reference sequence). The V gene lost 3 bases and the J gene lost 10 bases, with 7 bases spanning the gap. The CDR3 DNA is TGTGCCAGCAGTTATAGCCAGGAGCAGTTCTTC. Its protein is CASSYSQEQFF.

This chain uses TRBV9 with TRBJ1-2; D gene ambiguous. CDR1 SGDLS and CDR2 YYNGEE come from the germline V gene. CDR3 length equals 13 residues. V lost 0 bases to trimming and J lost 5 bases, with 8 bases between them. The CDR3 loop is CASSVGTVYGYTF. The CDR3 DNA reads as TGTGCCAGCAGCGTAGGGACGGTATATGGCTACACCTTC.

J is TRBJ2-7 and V is TRBV9; TRBD2 agrees at 12 bases. There are 14 residues in the CDR3. V was pared by 4 bases and J by 6 bases, with 5 bases of the junction left unmatched. The V gene's germline CDR1 is SGDLS and CDR2 YYNGEE. CDR3: CASSPLAGGVEQYF. The CDR3 DNA is TGTGCCAGCAGCCCCCTAGCGGGAGGGGTCGAGCAGTACTTC.

V gene TRBV28 combines with J gene TRBJ2-1, with 9 bases matching TRBD2. CDR1 MDHEN and CDR2 SYDVKM come from the germline V gene. The CDR3 length is 15 residues. Germline trimming cut 8 bases from V and 3 bases from J; bases unmatched to any gene: 8. CDR3 bases: TGTGCCAGCTGCGTAGCGGGAGCGAACTACAATGAGCAGTTCTTC. As protein: CASCVAGANYNEQFF.

This clone was counted between two and nine times. The chain recombines TRBV7-2 with TRBJ1-1, with D possibly matching TRBD1 (6 bases). The germline V gene has CDR1 SGHTA and CDR2 FQGNSA. This CDR3 spans 12 amino acids. Between the trimmed V and J ends, which lost 6 bases and 5 bases, there was a span of 10 bases. Written as DNA, the CDR3 is TGTGCCAGCAGGAAACAGGGAACTGAAGCTTTCTTT. Amino acids: CASRKQGTEAFF.

The gene calls are TRBV4-3 and TRBJ2-7; unclear D gene. The CDR3 covers 15 residues. V was pared by 1 base and J by 0 bases, with 10 bases between. Germline assignment: CDR1 LGHNA and CDR2 YSLEER. This CDR3 reads CASSQGVRSSYEQYF. CDR3 sequence (DNA): TGCGCCAGCAGCCAAGGGGTTCGAAGCTCCTACGAGCAGTACTTC.

This clone was seen a handful of times. The chain has TRBV6-1 and TRBJ2-2, with TRBD1 identical over 7 bases. V shed 7 bases, J shed 7 bases, and the junction held 9 bases outside the gene matches. Germline V gene data show CDR1 as MNHNS and CDR2 as SASEGT. The CDR3 runs to 14 residues. CDR3 bases: TGTGCCAGCAAGGCACAGGGGAGTAACGGGGAGCTGTTTTTT. Translation gives CASKAQGSNGELFF.

The genes are TRBV5-1 and TRBJ2-3, with TRBD2 matching 7 bases. Germline V gene data show CDR1 as SGHRS and CDR2 as YFSETQ. V dropped 1 base and J dropped 0; count of bases not matched to a gene: 8. The length of the CDR3 is 17 residues. The CDR3 spells CASSLRALAESTDTQYF. CDR3 DNA: TGCGCCAGCAGCTTGCGGGCCCTAGCGGAAAGCACAGATACGCAGTATTTT.

CDR3 nucleotide sequence: TGTGCCAGCAGTGACCAAGCTTCTAGCAATGAGCAGTTCTTC. It is translated as CASSDQASSNEQFF. The chain joins TRBV6-4 to TRBJ2-1; unclear D gene. Germline V lookup: CDR1 MRHNA, CDR2 SNTAGT. The CDR3 length is 14 residues. V was trimmed by 2 bases and J by 6 bases, leaving 11 bases between them.

The chain has TRBV9 and TRBJ2-3; possible D gene TRBD1, 5 bases. Per the germline V gene, CDR1 is SGDLS and CDR2 is YYNGEE. The V and J ends lost 5 bases and 2 bases respectively, with 9 bases between them. The CDR3 length is 13 residues. CDR3 loop: CASRGRSTDTQYF. CDR3 DNA: TGTGCCAGCAGGGGGCGGTCCACAGATACGCAGTATTTT.

The V and J genes are TRBV4-2 and TRBJ1-4; 9 bases line up with TRBD1. Germline assignment: CDR1 LGHNA and CDR2 YNFKEQ. The V gene end was trimmed by 3 bases and the J gene end by 8 bases; junction bases not matched to a gene: 4. This CDR3 spans 14 amino acids. The CDR3 bases are TGTGCCAGCAGCCAGGGACAGGGTGGCGAAAAACTGTTTTTT. Its translation is CASSQGQGGEKLFF.

The chain employs TRBV9 and TRBJ2-3, with 10 bases identical to TRBD2. The CDR3 length is 17 residues. Germline CDR1 reads SGDLS; CDR2 reads YYNGEE. V was clipped by 1 base and J by 5 bases; unmatched bases: 10. The CDR3 loop reads CASSVTLAGGGEDTQYF. In DNA, the CDR3 is TGTGCCAGCAGCGTAACGTTAGCGGGAGGAGGGGAAGATACGCAGTATTTT.

The chain carries TRBV5-4 and TRBJ1-2, with D perhaps TRBD1 (5 bases). This CDR3 comprises 13 residues. Trimming took 0 bases from V and 4 from J, leaving 7 bases between them. CDR1 is SGHNT and CDR2 is YYREEE in the germline V gene (reference sequence). CDR3 sequence (DNA): TGTGCCAGCAGCTTGGCGGGGACCTATGGCTACACCTTC. The encoded protein is CASSLAGTYGYTF.

CDR3 nucleotide sequence: TGTGCCAGCAGCTTAGCGCAGGCCTTAGTCGGAGGCGGTGAGCAGTTCTTC. It translates to CASSLAQALVGGGEQFF. The chain recombines TRBV11-2 with TRBJ2-1, with D perhaps TRBD2 (5 bases). The germline V gene has CDR1 SGHAT and CDR2 FQNNGV. V lost 1 base and J 9 bases, leaving 22 bases between the germline ends. There are 17 residues in the CDR3.

There are a few counts of this clone. This chain connects TRBV6-8 to TRBJ2-7; D is perhaps TRBD1 (6 bases). This CDR3 has 14 amino acids. Per the germline V gene, CDR1 is MNHGY and CDR2 is SAAAGT. V was trimmed by 0 bases and J by 3 bases, leaving 9 bases between them. DNA for the CDR3: TGTGCCAGCAGTTACTCGCAGGGGCGCTACGAGCAGTACTTC. This encodes CASSYSQGRYEQYF.

V is TRBV19 and J is TRBJ2-1; 14 nucleotides match TRBD2. Germline-derived CDR1 and CDR2 are LNHDA and SQIVND (reference sequence). The CDR3 totals 15 residues. The ends lost 5 bases at V and 9 bases at J; junction bases unmatched: 6. The CDR3 coding sequence is TGTGCCAGTAGTGTGGGACTAGCGGGAGTAAGTGAGCAGTTCTTC. It codes for CASSVGLAGVSEQFF.

This rearrangement joins TRBV29-1 to TRBJ2-2; 7 bases fit TRBD1. The CDR3 has 13 amino acids. V was pared by 3 bases and J by 8 bases, with 6 bases of the junction left unmatched. Germline CDR1 SQVTM, CDR2 ANQGSEA. Here the CDR3 reads CSVDQTGSGELFF. The CDR3 DNA sequence: TGCAGCGTTGACCAGACAGGGTCTGGGGAGCTGTTTTTT.

In its sample, this clone is medium-sized. The rearrangement uses TRBV7-9 and TRBJ2-3; possibly TRBD1 for D (6 bases). The CDR3 is 11 residues long. Per germline, CDR1 SEHNR and CDR2 FQNEAQ (reference sequence). V lost 11 bases and J 6 bases, leaving 12 bases between the germline ends. CDR3 nucleotides: TGTGCCGCTTCAGGGGCGGATACGCAGTATTTT. This sequence encodes CAASGADTQYF.

The J gene is TRBJ1-4, the V gene TRBV2; TRBD1 matches at 7 bases. The CDR3 is made up of 15 amino acids. V shed 0 bases and J 2 bases; nucleotides not matched to a gene: 0. Germline assignment: CDR1 SNHLY and CDR2 FYNNEI. The CDR3 here is CASSEAGQTNEKLFF. The DNA for the CDR3 is TGTGCCAGCAGTGAAGCGGGACAGACTAATGAAAAACTGTTTTTT.

The chain couples TRBV4-1 to TRBJ1-1; D is perhaps TRBD1 (6 bases). Per germline, CDR1 MGHRA and CDR2 YSYEKL. This CDR3 has 15 amino acids. Trimming pared 4 bases from V and 4 bases from J, leaving 16 bases between. The CDR3 bases are TGCGCCAGCAGCCCGCTTGGGGGCGCGGGCACTGAAGCTTTCTTT. This sequence encodes CASSPLGGAGTEAFF.

The V and J genes are TRBV2 and TRBJ2-7; tentative D call: TRBD1 (6 bases). CDR1 is SNHLY, CDR2 FYNNEI, per germline. The V gene lost 8 bases and the J gene lost 5 bases, with 10 bases spanning the gap. This CDR3 is built from 11 residues. DNA of the CDR3: TGTGCCAGCGGTGGGGACAACGAGCAGTACTTC. Its protein is CASGGDNEQYF.

The rearrangement uses TRBV5-4 and TRBJ2-3; D unresolved. V shed 4 bases and J shed 0 bases, with 6 bases lying between them. Germline CDR1 and CDR2: SGHNT and YYREEE (reference sequence). CDR3 length: 13 amino acids. The CDR3 DNA sequence: TGTGCCAGCAGCCGAATCAGCACAGATACGCAGTATTTT. Its translation is CASSRISTDTQYF. The whole variable domain, remainder taken from reference TRBV5-4 and TRBJ2-3, is ETGVTQSPTHLIKTRGQQVTLRCSSQSGHNTVSWYQQALGQGPQFIFQYYREEENGRGNFPPRFSGLQFPNYSSELNVNALELDDSALYLCASSRISTDTQYFGPGTRLTVL.

The chain combines TRBV29-1 with TRBJ1-2, with 7 bases aligning to TRBD1. Germline V gene lookup returns CDR1 SQVTM and CDR2 ANQGSEA. The CDR3 is 12 residues long. The ends lost 7 bases at V and 8 bases at J; junction bases unmatched: 10. The CDR3 here is CSGRDSLGGYTF. The CDR3 nucleotides are TGCAGCGGCCGGGACAGCCTGGGAGGCTACACCTTC.

For this clone: Other DNA variants within this sample encode the same CDR3. Written as DNA, the CDR3 is TGCAGCGTGGGACAGGGGGGAGATACGCAGTATTTT. Translating it yields CSVGQGGDTQYF. The chain links TRBV29-1 to TRBJ2-3; 11 bases are a match to TRBD1. CDR1 is SQVTM and CDR2 is ANQGSEA in the germline V gene. The CDR3 contains 12 residues. Germline trimming cut 6 bases from V and 5 bases from J; bases unmatched to any gene: 1.

This clone was observed once. V gene TRBV30 combines with J gene TRBJ2-1; the D call may be TRBD1 or TRBD2 (5 bases each). V was cut by 5 bases and J by 9 bases, with 17 bases left in between. The CDR3 is 13 residues long. CDR1 GTSNPN and CDR2 SVGIG come from the germline V gene (reference sequence). CDR3 nucleotides: TGTGCCTGGGGACGTCAGCAGGGACGTGAGCAGTTCTTC. This translates into CAWGRQQGREQFF.

The chain has TRBV5-6 and TRBJ1-3; no reliable D call. CDR1 SGHDT and CDR2 YYEEEE come from the germline V gene. The CDR3 sequence is 15 residues long. V lost 1 base and J lost 2, with 10 bases in between. In DNA form, the CDR3 reads TGTGCCAGCAGCTTGATTGGCCCGGCTGGAAACACCATATATTTT. It yields the protein CASSLIGPAGNTIYF.